This note documents a single T cell receptor beta chain sequence. Its antigen is not yet known. No base qualities exist here, and no much larger clone lies one base off it. The record originates from a study of spatial heterogeneity in lung cancer (dated by TCRdb to between 2018 and 2021). With respect to the entire study: More beta-chain than alpha-chain transcripts were consistently detected, likely reflecting higher beta-chain transcript abundance. In tumor regions, TCR transcript counts showed a strong correlation with a T cell transcriptional module score from matched bulk RNA-seq. In the raw uncorrected reads, each unique combination of TCR and UMI appeared on average more than ten times. In non-small cell lung cancer, the study quantitatively compared TCR alpha and beta repertoires across several tumor regions, matched nontumor lung, and blood. Nonsynonymous mutation counts, determined by whole-exome sequencing of tumor tissue, were related to features of the TCR repertoire. At surgery, hundreds of tumor regions, 63 to 70 matched nontumor lung samples and about 56 PBMC samples were TCR-sequenced for both alpha and beta chains.

This specimen's time point label, per the study, means: sample taken at primary tumor resection. Donors were around 69 patients with early-stage, untreated non-small cell lung cancer from the lung TRACERx cohort. TCR sequencing used whole RNA extracted from tumor and nontumor lung tissue, or from cryopreserved PBMC samples, without cell sorting. Only patients with enough RNA available from two or more tumor regions were chosen for TCR sequencing. Before selection, tumor and adjacent nontumor lung specimens were reviewed by a lung pathologist. Library preparation was by 5' RACE. This sample was sequenced with a NextSeq 500. To allow correction of PCR and sequencing errors, the TCR library protocol tagged every TCR cDNA molecule with a unique molecular identifier. In the original analysis: TCR identification, UMI-based error correction and CDR3 extraction were performed with Decombinator tools. TCRs above a frequency of 2 per 1,000, corresponding to the top 1% of the tumor frequency distribution, were defined as expanded. Expanded tumor TCRs statistically deemed absent (corrected P<0.05) from at least one tumor region were classed as regional, and all other expanded tumor TCRs were classed as ubiquitous. Renyi diversity was computed with the R vegan package after each repertoire had been subsampled 100 times to 5,000 TCRs. CDR3 similarity networks were built from amino acid triplet string-kernel similarity, connecting CDR3s with pairwise similarity above 0.82. TCRdb passed the public sequencing reads through fastp at Q25 and MiXCR, retaining productive beta sequences. A single entry per CDR3 protein holds the most common genes and DNA from its merged rows. What appears here as the V and J calls and clone size reflects TCRdb's work, not the paper's. This sample gives more than 25,000 distinct CDR3 sequences in total; about 7% of them show up just once. The top ten constitute roughly a quarter of the sample.

The full study reports these points: Additional single-cell paired TCR alpha and beta sequencing was considered necessary to confirm, at a functional level, the hypothesis that regional TCRs recognize regional mutations. TCR-seq coverage of tumor T cells was estimated to be only roughly 7.5% for alpha chains and around 13% for beta chains. Counts of ubiquitous and regional expanded TCRs correlated with counts of ubiquitous and regional nonsynonymous mutations, respectively. The tumor nonsynonymous mutation count correlated with the number of expanded intratumoral alpha and beta TCRs.

V and J are truncated by 1 base and 1 base respectively, leaving an intervening sequence of 16 bases. The CDR3 numbers 17 residues from cysteine through phenylalanine. This entry keeps only the CDR3 DNA: 51 bases, framed from base 1. The origin of this receptor is a male donor with early-stage non-small cell lung cancer. The sequence is built from TRBV12-3 or TRBV12-4 and TRBJ1-1; a tentative D match to TRBD1 spans 5 bases. The material sequenced was lung tumor tissue, taken at surgery. The DNA sequence reads TGTGCCAGCAGTTTAGTCAGGGTTTACTCCTGGAACACTGAAGCTTTCTTT. Its translation is CASSLVRVYSWNTEAFF.